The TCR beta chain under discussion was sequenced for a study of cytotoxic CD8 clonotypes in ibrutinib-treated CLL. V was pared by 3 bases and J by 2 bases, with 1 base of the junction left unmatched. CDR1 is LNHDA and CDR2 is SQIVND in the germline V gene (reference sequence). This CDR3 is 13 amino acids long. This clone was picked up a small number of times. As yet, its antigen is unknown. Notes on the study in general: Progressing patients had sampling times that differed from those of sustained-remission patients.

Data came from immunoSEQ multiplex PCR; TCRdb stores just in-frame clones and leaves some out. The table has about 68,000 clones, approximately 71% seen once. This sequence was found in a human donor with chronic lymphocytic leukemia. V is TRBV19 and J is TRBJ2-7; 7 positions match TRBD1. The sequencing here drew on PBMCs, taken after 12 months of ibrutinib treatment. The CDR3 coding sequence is TGTGCCAGTAGTATCGGGACAGCCTACGAGCAGTACTTC. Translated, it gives CASSIGTAYEQYF.